The following is a TCR beta chain sequence with its context. Its antigen is unidentified. Trimming cost V 6 bases and J 6 bases; bases outside gene matches: 5. The CDR3 extends over 14 amino acids. Specified time point: newly diagnosed GD, antithyroid drugs for less than 3 months. The authors made the TCR library using RNA they extracted from PBMCs. The sample is drawn from a study of regulatory T cells in long-lasting Graves disease. Broader study findings: Persistent patients had more shared public clonotypes (fewer than 3,000) than new patients (roughly 900).

Sequencing libraries for TCR beta were prepared with iRepertoire HTBI primers and Arm-PCR of CDR3 regions. In TCRdb, the multiplex PCR reads were re-called with MiXCR into one record per CDR3 protein. The table includes roughly 420,000 distinct CDR3 sequences, about 15% detected once. The same data also went into a second study, on T cells in Graves' hyperthyroidism and ophthalmopathy. That paper adds: Based on clinical symptoms, serum thyroxine and TRAb, thyroid ultrasound and orbital computed tomography, diagnoses were reached. Carried out on the TCR CDR3, a first-round RT-PCR used the HTBI primer set. Blood also carried most thyroid clonotypes expanded above 0.001.

The chain uses TRBV12-3 or TRBV12-4 and TRBJ1-5, with 10 bases lining up with TRBD1. This TCR was recovered from a woman between 45 and 65 years old with Graves disease. The specimen comprised peripheral blood mononuclear cells (PBMCs), sampled at new diagnosis, from a patient treated with antithyroid drugs. For the CDR3, the DNA is TGTGCCAGCAGGAGACAGGGGGCGGCTCAGCCCCAGCATTTT. This encodes CASRRQGAAQPQHF.